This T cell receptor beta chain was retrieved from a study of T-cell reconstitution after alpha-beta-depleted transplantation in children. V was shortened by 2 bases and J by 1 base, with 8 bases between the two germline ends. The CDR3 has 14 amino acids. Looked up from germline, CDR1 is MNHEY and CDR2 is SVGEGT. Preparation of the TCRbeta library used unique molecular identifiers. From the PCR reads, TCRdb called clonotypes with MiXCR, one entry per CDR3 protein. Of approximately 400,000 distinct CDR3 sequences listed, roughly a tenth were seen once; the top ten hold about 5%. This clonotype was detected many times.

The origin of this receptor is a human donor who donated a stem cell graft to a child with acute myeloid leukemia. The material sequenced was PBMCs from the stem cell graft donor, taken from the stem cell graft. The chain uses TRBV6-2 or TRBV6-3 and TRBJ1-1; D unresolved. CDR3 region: CASSYAETNTEAFF. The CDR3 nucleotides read TGTGCCAGCAGTTACGCAGAAACGAACACTGAAGCTTTCTTT.